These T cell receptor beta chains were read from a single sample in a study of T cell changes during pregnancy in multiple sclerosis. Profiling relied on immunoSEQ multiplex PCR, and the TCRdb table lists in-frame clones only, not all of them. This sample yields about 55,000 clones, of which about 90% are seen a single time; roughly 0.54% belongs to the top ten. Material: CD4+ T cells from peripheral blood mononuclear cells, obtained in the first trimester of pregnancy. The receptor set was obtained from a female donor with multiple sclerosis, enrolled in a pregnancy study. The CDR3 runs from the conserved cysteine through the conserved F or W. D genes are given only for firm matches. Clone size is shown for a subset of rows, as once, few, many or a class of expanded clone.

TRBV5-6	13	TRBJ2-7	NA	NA	TGTGCCAGCAGCGTCCTTCCCGGCTACGAGCAGTACTTC	CASSVLPGYEQYF
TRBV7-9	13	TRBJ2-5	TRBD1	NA	TGTGCCAGCCTCGGGACAGAGCAAGAGACCCAGTACTTC	CASLGTEQETQYF
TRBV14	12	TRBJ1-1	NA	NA	TGTGCCAGCAGCCGGCGGTACACTGAAGCTTTCTTT	CASSRRYTEAFF
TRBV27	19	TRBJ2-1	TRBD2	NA	TGTGCCAGCAGTTTATCGTCCGGGACTAGCGGGAGTTTCTACAATGAGCAGTTCTTC	CASSLSSGTSGSFYNEQFF
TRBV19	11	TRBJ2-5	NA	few	TGTGCCAGTAGTATTAAGCAGACCCAGTACTTC	CASSIKQTQYF
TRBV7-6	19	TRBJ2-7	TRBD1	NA	TGTGCCAGCAGCCACCCGGGGACAGGGGGCCCTAAGGTCTCCTACGAGCAGTACTTC	CASSHPGTGGPKVSYEQYF
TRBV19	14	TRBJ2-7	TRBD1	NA	TGTGCCAGTAGTATCGACAGGGAATCCTACGAGCAGTACTTC	CASSIDRESYEQYF
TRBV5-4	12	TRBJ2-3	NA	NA	TGTGCCAGCAGAAGGGACTCAGATACGCAGTATTTT	CASRRDSDTQYF
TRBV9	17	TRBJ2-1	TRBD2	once	TGTGCCAGCAGCGTAGCGGGAACTAGCGGGGGGGTAGGTGAGCAGTTCTTC	CASSVAGTSGGVGEQFF
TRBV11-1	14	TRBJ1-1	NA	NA	TGTGCCAGCAGCTTAGGAGACAGCGGGACTGAAGCTTTCTTT	CASSLGDSGTEAFF
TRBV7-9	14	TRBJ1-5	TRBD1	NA	TGTGCCAGCAGCGCGACAGGGGGCGGTCAGCCCCAGCATTTT	CASSATGGGQPQHF
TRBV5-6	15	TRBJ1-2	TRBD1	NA	TGTGCCAGCAGCTATGGGACAGGGAGAAACTATGGCTACACCTTC	CASSYGTGRNYGYTF
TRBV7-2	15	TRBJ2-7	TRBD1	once	TGTGCCAGCAGCTACCCCGGGACAGGGAATTACGAGCAGTACTTC	CASSYPGTGNYEQYF
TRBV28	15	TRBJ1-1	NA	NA	TGTGCCAGCAGTTTAGAGGGTCACAGGGCCACTGAAGCTTTCTTT	CASSLEGHRATEAFF
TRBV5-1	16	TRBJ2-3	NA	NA	TGCGCCAGCAGCTTGGGGCTTAGCGTGGGCACAGATACGCAGTATTTT	CASSLGLSVGTDTQYF
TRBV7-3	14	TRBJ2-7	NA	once	TGTGCCAGCAGGGGGGCTAGCGGAACCTACGAGCAGTACTTC	CASRGASGTYEQYF
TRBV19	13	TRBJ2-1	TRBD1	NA	TGTGCCAGTAGTATACAGGGGGTGGATGAGCAGTTCTTC	CASSIQGVDEQFF
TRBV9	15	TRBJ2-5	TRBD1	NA	TGTGCCAGCAGCGTAGGACAGGGGGCTGCAGAGACCCAGTACTTC	CASSVGQGAAETQYF
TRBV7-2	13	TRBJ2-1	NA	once	TGTGCCAGCATCCCCCCGGGAAACAATGAGCAGTTCTTC	CASIPPGNNEQFF
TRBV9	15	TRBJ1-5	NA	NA	TGTGCCAGCAGCTCTTCAGGGAATAGCAATCAGCCCCAGCATTTT	CASSSSGNSNQPQHF
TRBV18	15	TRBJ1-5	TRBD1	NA	TGTGCCAGCTCACCACCGGGACAGGGAGCCCAGCCCCAGCATTTT	CASSPPGQGAQPQHF
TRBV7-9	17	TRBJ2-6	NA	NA	TGTGCCAGCAGGCAACCCCCCAGGGGTTCTGGGGCCAACGTCCTGACTTTC	CASRQPPRGSGANVLTF
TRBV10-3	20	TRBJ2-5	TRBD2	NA	TGTGCCATCAGCGCAAAGGATCTAGCGGGAGCCGGAGTAGGGCAAGAGACCCAGTACTTC	CAISAKDLAGAGVGQETQYF
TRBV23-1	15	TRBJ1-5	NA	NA	TGCGCCAGCAGTCAATCAGGACAACGCAATCAGCCCCAGCATTTT	CASSQSGQRNQPQHF
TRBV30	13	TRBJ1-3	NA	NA	TGTGCCTGGAGGTCCGGGGCTGGAAACACCATATATTTT	CAWRSGAGNTIYF
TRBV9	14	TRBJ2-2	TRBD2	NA	TGTGCCAGCAGCCCAGGGACTAAGACCGGGGAGCTGTTTTTT	CASSPGTKTGELFF
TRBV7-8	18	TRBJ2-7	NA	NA	TGTGCCAGCAGCCCCCGCTCCCCCAGGGAATCTCTCGTCTACGAGCAGTACTTC	CASSPRSPRESLVYEQYF
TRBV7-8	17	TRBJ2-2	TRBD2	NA	TGTGCCAGCAGCCGAGGGACTAGCGGGATGAACACCGGGGAGCTGTTTTTT	CASSRGTSGMNTGELFF